This TCR beta chain is from a study of cytomegalovirus exposure and HLA in healthy donors. The PCR contained 60 Vbeta and 13 Jbeta primers. Here immunoSEQ multiplex PCR was the method, and the copy in TCRdb shows in-frame clones only, minus some. The sample has around 30,000 clones, approximately 90% seen once. The CDR3 runs to 17 residues. Trimming took 6 bases from V and 0 from J, leaving 15 bases between them. Germline V gene sequence: CDR1 LNHDA, CDR2 SQIVND (reference sequence). Sequencing was done on a sample of PBMCs. This chain links TRBV19 with TRBJ2-6, with D possibly being TRBD2 (5 bases). The TCR comes from a boy aged 10-17 years in good health and CMV-seronegative. The CDR3 sequence: CASRYKFGSSGANVLTF. For the CDR3, the DNA is TGTGCCAGTAGATACAAATTTGGGAGCTCTGGGGCCAACGTCCTGACTTTC.